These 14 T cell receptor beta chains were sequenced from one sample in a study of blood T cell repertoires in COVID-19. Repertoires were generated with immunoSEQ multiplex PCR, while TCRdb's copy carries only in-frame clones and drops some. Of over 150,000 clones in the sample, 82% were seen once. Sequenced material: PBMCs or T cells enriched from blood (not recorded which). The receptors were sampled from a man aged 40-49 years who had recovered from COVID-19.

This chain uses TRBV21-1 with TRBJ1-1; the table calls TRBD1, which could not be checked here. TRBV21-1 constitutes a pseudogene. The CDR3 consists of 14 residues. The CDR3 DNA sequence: TGTGCCAGCAGCTTTGACACGACGAACACTGAAGCTTTCTTT. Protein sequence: CASSFDTTNTEAFF.

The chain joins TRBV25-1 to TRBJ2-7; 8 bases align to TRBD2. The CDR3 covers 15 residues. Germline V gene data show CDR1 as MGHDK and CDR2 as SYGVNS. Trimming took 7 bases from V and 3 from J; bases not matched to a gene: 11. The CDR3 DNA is TGTGCCAGCACCCCCGGAGCGGGAGTCGGCTACGAGCAGTACTTC. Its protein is CASTPGAGVGYEQYF.

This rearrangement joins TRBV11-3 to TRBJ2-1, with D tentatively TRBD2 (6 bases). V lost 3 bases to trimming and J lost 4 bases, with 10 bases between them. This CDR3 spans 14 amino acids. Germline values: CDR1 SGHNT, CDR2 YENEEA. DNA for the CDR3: TGTGCCAGCAGCTTTAGCGGAATTTACAATGAGCAGTTCTTC. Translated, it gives CASSFSGIYNEQFF.

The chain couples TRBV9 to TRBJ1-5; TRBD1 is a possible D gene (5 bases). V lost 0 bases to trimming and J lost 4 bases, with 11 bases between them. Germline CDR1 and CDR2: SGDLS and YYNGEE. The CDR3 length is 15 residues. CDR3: CASSVGMGLNQPQHF. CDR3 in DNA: TGTGCCAGCAGCGTAGGGATGGGGCTTAATCAGCCCCAGCATTTT. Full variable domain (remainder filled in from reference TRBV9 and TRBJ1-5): DSGVTQTPKHLITATGQRVTLRCSPRSGDLSVYWYQQSLDQGLQFLIQYYNGEERAKGNILERFSAQQFPDLHSELNLSSLELGDSALYFCASSVGMGLNQPQHFGDGTRLSIL.

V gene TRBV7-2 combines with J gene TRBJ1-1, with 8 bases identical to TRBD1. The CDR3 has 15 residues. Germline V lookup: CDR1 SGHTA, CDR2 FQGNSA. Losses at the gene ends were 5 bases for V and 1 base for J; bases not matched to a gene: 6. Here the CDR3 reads CASSVSGTGNTEAFF. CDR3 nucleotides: TGTGCCAGCAGCGTTTCCGGGACAGGGAACACTGAAGCTTTCTTT.

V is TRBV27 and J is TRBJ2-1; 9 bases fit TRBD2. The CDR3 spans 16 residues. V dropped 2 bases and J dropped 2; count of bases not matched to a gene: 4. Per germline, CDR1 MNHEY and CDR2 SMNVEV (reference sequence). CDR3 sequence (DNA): TGTGCCAGCAGTTTACGTAGCGGGGGAACCTACAATGAGCAGTTCTTC. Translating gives CASSLRSGGTYNEQFF.

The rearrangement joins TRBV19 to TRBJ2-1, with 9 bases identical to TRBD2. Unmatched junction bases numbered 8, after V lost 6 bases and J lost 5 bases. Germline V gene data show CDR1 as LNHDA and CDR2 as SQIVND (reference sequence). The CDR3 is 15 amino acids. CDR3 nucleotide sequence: TGTGCCAGTAGCTCTAGCGGGAATGGGGACAATGAGCAGTTCTTC. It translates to CASSSSGNGDNEQFF.

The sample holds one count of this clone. CDR3 sequence: CASTSSAGRNEQFF. In DNA form, the CDR3 reads TGTGCCAGCACATCTTCGGCGGGTCGCAATGAGCAGTTCTTC. V gene TRBV11-2 combines with J gene TRBJ2-1; D might be TRBD2 (5 bases). V shed 7 bases and J shed 6 bases, with 16 bases lying between them. Germline CDR1 SGHAT, CDR2 FQNNGV. This CDR3 is 14 amino acids long.

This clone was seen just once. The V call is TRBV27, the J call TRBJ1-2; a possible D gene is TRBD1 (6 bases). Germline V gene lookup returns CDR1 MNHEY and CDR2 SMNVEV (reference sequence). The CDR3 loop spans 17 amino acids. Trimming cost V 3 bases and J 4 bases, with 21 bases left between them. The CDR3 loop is CASSFKGGGGITYGYTF. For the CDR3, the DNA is TGTGCCAGCAGTTTTAAGGGAGGGGGGGGAATTACCTATGGCTACACCTTC.

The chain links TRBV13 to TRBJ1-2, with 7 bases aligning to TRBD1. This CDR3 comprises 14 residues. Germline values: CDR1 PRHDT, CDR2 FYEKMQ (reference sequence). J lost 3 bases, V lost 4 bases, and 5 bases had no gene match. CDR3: CASSSGDRDYGYTF. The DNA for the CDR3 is TGTGCCAGCAGCTCCGGTGACAGGGACTATGGCTACACCTTC.

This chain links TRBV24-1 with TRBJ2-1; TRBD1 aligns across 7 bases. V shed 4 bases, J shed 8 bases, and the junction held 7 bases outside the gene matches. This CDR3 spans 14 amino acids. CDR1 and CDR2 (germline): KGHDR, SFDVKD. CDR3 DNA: TGTGCCACCAGTGACCCTGGACAGGTCGATGAGCAGTTCTTC. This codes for CATSDPGQVDEQFF.

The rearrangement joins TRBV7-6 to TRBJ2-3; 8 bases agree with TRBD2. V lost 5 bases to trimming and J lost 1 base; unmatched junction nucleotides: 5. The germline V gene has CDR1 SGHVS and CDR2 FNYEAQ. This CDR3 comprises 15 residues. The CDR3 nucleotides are TGTGCCAGCAGCCGACTAGCGATTCGCACAGATACGCAGTATTTT. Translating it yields CASSRLAIRTDTQYF.

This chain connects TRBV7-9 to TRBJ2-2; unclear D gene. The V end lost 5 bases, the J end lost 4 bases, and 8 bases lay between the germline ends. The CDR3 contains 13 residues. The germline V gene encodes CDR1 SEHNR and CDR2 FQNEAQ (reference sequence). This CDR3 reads CASSPTLTGELFF. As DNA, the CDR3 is TGTGCCAGCAGCCCCACTCTCACCGGGGAGCTGTTTTTT.

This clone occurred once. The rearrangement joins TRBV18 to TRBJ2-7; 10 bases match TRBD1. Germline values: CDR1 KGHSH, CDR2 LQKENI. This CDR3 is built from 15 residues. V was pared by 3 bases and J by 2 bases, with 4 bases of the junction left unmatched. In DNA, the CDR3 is TGTGCCAGCTCACCGGCTGGACAGGGGGCCTACGAGCAGTACTTC. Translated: CASSPAGQGAYEQYF.